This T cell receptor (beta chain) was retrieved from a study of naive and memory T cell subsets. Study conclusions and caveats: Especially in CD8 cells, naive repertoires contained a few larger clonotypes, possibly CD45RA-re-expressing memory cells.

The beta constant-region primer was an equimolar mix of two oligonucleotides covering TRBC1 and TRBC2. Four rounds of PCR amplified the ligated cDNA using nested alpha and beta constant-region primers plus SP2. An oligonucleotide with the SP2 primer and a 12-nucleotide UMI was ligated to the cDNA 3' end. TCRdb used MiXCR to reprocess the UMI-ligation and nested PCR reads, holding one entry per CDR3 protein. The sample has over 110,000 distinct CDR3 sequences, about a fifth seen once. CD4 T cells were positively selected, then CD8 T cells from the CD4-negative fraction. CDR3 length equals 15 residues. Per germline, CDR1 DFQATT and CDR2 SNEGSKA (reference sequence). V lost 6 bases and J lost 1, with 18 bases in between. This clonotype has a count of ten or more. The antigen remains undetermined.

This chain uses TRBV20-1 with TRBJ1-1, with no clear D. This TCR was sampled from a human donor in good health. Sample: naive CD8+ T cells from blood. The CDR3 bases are TGCAGTGCACTAAAATCGCCCCTCAGGAACACTGAAGCTTTCTTT. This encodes CSALKSPLRNTEAFF.